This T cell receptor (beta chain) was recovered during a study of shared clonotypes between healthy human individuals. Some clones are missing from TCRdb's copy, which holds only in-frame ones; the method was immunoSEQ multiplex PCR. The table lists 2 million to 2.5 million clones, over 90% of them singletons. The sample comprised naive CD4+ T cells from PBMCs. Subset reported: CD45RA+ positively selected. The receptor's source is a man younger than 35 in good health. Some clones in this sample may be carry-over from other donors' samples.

The CDR3 DNA reads as TGTGCCAGCTCACCGAAAACGGGAGGGCCAACCGGGGAGCTGTTTTTT. Translation: CASSPKTGGPTGELFF. This rearrangement joins TRBV18 to TRBJ2-2, with 8 bases that match TRBD2. The germline V gene has CDR1 KGHSH and CDR2 LQKENI. The CDR3 totals 16 residues. Trimming at V came to 3 bases and at J to 5 bases, leaving 8 bases not matched to a gene.